The sequence of this T cell receptor (beta chain) was determined in a study of a mutant IDH1 vaccine in newly diagnosed glioma (dated by TCRdb to the early 2020s). At the level of the whole study: The approximately 33 treated patients were about 60% male and roughly 40% female, with a mean age of around 40 years. Before enrollment, most patients had been given radiochemotherapy with temozolomide as standard therapy, while the rest had received either radiotherapy alone or temozolomide alone. Six visits were used for peripheral blood collection: V03 (baseline), V05, V07, V10, V12 and V13. For exploratory analyses, fewer than 30 treated patients had longitudinal TCRB deep sequencing done wherever samples were available. Study-wide findings and limitations: PBMC samples for TCRB deep sequencing were selected based on availability. Across multiple MHC alleles, vaccine-induced immune responses were seen in more than 80% of patients. Pseudoprogression appeared unrelated to alterations in the top peripheral T cell clonotypes detected by TCRB sequencing. According to the authors, sample limitations meant that analyses of patient blood samples could not be reproduced.

To note about this clone: Its antigen is currently not known. No per-base quality is available; no much larger clone lies one base away.

Per the publication, the time point label means: baseline, week 1 (first vaccination visit). This specimen's treatment or condition label, per the study, means: pre-vaccination baseline after standard-of-care therapy. Newly diagnosed WHO grade 3 or 4 IDH1-mutant astrocytomas showing loss of nuclear ATRX were present in the donors. The samples were drawn from NOA16, a multicentre, single-arm, open-label phase I trial in Germany that tested a mutant IDH1 peptide vaccine in humans for the first time. For immunogenicity testing, the blood drawn at visit V03 was used as the baseline sample. Genomic DNA for TCRB sequencing was isolated from EDTA blood with the DNeasy Blood and Tissue Kit. Libraries were constructed by the immunoSEQ multiplex PCR assay. Following the manufacturer's protocol, the hsTCRB Kit was used to amplify rearranged TCR beta chain sequences. TCRB libraries were sequenced on an Illumina MiSeq. Processing in the source paper ran as follows. The kit vendor's proprietary platform handled demultiplexing, trimming and gene mapping. Drawn from immuneACCESS, this table holds only the in-frame rearrangements with V and J called that TCRdb kept. Clones are partly lost; checked studies trace under half to an unresolved V gene and leave the rest unexplained. The DNA gave D and trimming, while V, J and clone size come from that table. The sample has 85,000 to 100,000 clones on record, around four fifths of them singletons. The biggest ten clones account for less than 8.5% of the sample.

The CDR3 contains 15 residues, cysteine and phenylalanine counted. Only the CDR3 region is kept as DNA, spanning 45 bases read in frame from base 1. The junction carries 14 bases between V and J, which are trimmed by 5 bases and 1 base respectively. From the germline V gene, CDR1 is SGHAT and CDR2 is FQNNGV. The origin of this receptor is a man aged 40-49 years with glioma. The input for sequencing was PBMCs, taken from a glioma patient treated with radiotherapy, temozolomide or both. The chain joins TRBV11-2 to TRBJ1-2, with the D gene uncertain. In nucleotides, the sequence is TGTGCCAGCAGCCCAGCGAGGGCACTTAACTATGGCTACACCTTC. Its protein reads: CASSPARALNYGYTF.